The 26 T cell receptor beta chains in this list originate from one sample, sequenced in a study of T cell repertoires in cytomegalovirus infection. TCRdb analysed the reads with MiXCR anew, one entry per CDR3 protein. The data contain some 920,000 distinct CDR3 sequences, less than 35% of them seen just once; the ten biggest clones take up over 13%. The antigens for these receptors are not known. The sample in question was cultured CD8+ T cells from PBMCs, obtained from culture after CMV antigen stimulation. The receptors shown here come from a human donor in good health (CMV status not recorded). Some clones in this sample may be carry-over from other donors' samples.

The sample holds a few counts of this clonotype. CDR3 amino acids: CASSFSPRPSAGELFF. CDR3 DNA sequence: TGTGCCAGCAGCTTCTCACCGCGGCCCTCCGCCGGGGAGCTGTTTTTT. The chain combines TRBV7-9 with TRBJ2-2; D is ambiguous. The V end lost 3 bases, the J end lost 6 bases, and 17 bases lay between the germline ends. This CDR3 spans 16 amino acids. CDR1 and CDR2 (germline): SEHNR, FQNEAQ (reference sequence).

V usage is TRBV4-1 and J usage is TRBJ1-5, with no clear D. The CDR3 extends over 15 amino acids. V dropped 1 base and J dropped 5 bases, with 12 bases sitting between them. CDR1 and CDR2 (germline): MGHRA, YSYEKL. The CDR3 bases are TGCGCCAGCAGCCAAGGGTTCCACAATGATCAGCCCCAGCATTTT. As protein: CASSQGFHNDQPQHF.

The chain couples TRBV28 to TRBJ1-5, with 10 nucleotides matching TRBD1. The junction had 8 bases not matched to a gene; V was cut back by 3 bases and J by 0 bases. CDR3 length: 18 residues. Germline-derived CDR1 and CDR2 are MDHEN and SYDVKM. CDR3 protein: CASSFWTGGRYSNQPQHF. DNA of the CDR3: TGTGCCAGCAGTTTTTGGACAGGGGGGAGGTATAGCAATCAGCCCCAGCATTTT.

This chain joins TRBV23-1 and TRBJ2-5; D is perhaps TRBD2 (5 bases). TRBV23-1 is flagged as an ORF with uncertain function. The V end lost 8 bases, the J end lost 4 bases, and 20 bases lay between the germline ends. This CDR3 is built from 15 residues. Here the CDR3 DNA reads TGCGCCAGCCAGGAGGTTACTCCTGTTCGAGAGACCCAGTACTTC. This sequence encodes CASQEVTPVRETQYF.

J is TRBJ2-1 and V is TRBV27, with unresolved D. V dropped 2 bases and J dropped 0 bases, with 8 bases sitting between them. The CDR3 length is 15 residues. The germline gives CDR1 MNHEY, CDR2 SMNVEV (reference sequence). Here the CDR3 DNA reads TGTGCCAGCAGTTTAGGGCAGGTCTCCTACAATGAGCAGTTCTTC. This codes for CASSLGQVSYNEQFF.

The V call is TRBV6-5, the J call TRBJ1-2; D gene ambiguous. CDR3 size: 14 residues. Germline lookup yields CDR1 MNHEY and CDR2 SVGAGI. The V and J ends lost 7 bases and 4 bases respectively, with 16 bases between them. The CDR3: CASNTPLEIYGYTF. CDR3 nucleotide sequence: TGTGCCAGCAATACACCCCTGGAGATCTATGGCTACACCTTC.

This clonotype was observed a handful of times. The chain has TRBV10-3 and TRBJ2-3; tentatively, D is TRBD1 (6 bases). CDR1 and CDR2 from the germline V gene are ENHRY and SYGVKD. V gave up 8 bases and J gave up 0 bases, with 27 bases separating them. The CDR3 is made up of 19 amino acids. The CDR3 DNA sequence: TGTGCCATCGGTAGAAAGAGCTTCGGGGTGCAGGGGAGCACAGATACGCAGTATTTT. It encodes CAIGRKSFGVQGSTDTQYF.

J is TRBJ2-7 and V is TRBV29-1; D remains ambiguous. Trimming removed 4 bases from V and 3 bases from J, with 10 bases in between. This CDR3 has 12 amino acids. Germline values: CDR1 SQVTM, CDR2 ANQGSEA. CDR3 nucleotides: TGCAGCGTTGCAAAGAGCGACTACGAGCAGTACTTC. It encodes CSVAKSDYEQYF.

This clonotype has just a few counts. V is TRBV11-2 and J is TRBJ2-3; D is perhaps TRBD1 (5 bases). Germline CDR1 SGHAT, CDR2 FQNNGV. The CDR3 sequence is 12 residues long. V was trimmed by 8 bases and J by 2 bases, leaving 8 bases between them. Written as DNA, the CDR3 is TGTGCCAGCTATGGGGCCACAGATACGCAGTATTTT. Amino acids: CASYGATDTQYF.

This clonotype was detected a few times. The chain carries TRBV28 and TRBJ2-1; 9 bases are shared with TRBD1. Germline V gene data show CDR1 as MDHEN and CDR2 as SYDVKM. CDR3 length: 14 amino acids. With V trimmed by 4 bases and J by 8 bases, 6 bases remained unmatched. The CDR3 bases are TGTGCCAGCAGTTCCGGACAGGGGATGGATGAGCAGTTCTTC. This sequence encodes CASSSGQGMDEQFF.

The chain is built from TRBV7-2 and TRBJ2-2, with 15 nucleotides matching TRBD2. CDR1 SGHTA and CDR2 FQGNSA come from the germline V gene. The CDR3 loop spans 19 amino acids. With 2 bases clipped from V and 0 bases from J, the junction kept 4 bases outside the gene matches. CDR3 region: CASSLRGLAGGSNTGELFF. CDR3 in DNA: TGTGCCAGCAGCTTAAGGGGACTAGCGGGGGGCTCGAACACCGGGGAGCTGTTTTTT.

This clonotype was seen only once. The chain has TRBV6-6 and TRBJ2-3; a weak D match, TRBD2 (5 bases). This CDR3 is 13 amino acids long. The V end lost 8 bases, the J end lost 1 base, and 10 bases lay between the germline ends. The germline V gene has CDR1 MNHNY and CDR2 SVGAGI (reference sequence). The CDR3 region is CASYSGGTDTQYF. DNA for the CDR3: TGTGCCAGCTACAGCGGAGGCACAGATACGCAGTATTTT.

This chain connects TRBV10-3 to TRBJ1-1, with 9 bases matching TRBD1. With V trimmed by 7 bases and J by 1 base, 10 bases remained unmatched. Germline assignment: CDR1 ENHRY and CDR2 SYGVKD. This CDR3 contains 16 residues. For the CDR3, the DNA is TGTGCCATCATCGGACAGGGGCGGATGGGGAACACTGAAGCTTTCTTT. Its translation: CAIIGQGRMGNTEAFF.

This clonotype came up a few times. J is TRBJ2-3 and V is TRBV12-3 or TRBV12-4; 16 positions match TRBD2. V was clipped by 5 bases and J by 0 bases; unmatched bases: 8. The CDR3 runs to 19 residues. CDR3: CASSPGTSGGVTSTDTQYF. The CDR3, as DNA: TGTGCCAGCAGTCCGGGGACTAGCGGGGGGGTTACTAGCACAGATACGCAGTATTTT.

This clonotype has a count of ten or more. The chain links TRBV6-2 or TRBV6-3 to TRBJ1-1; D call uncertain. The germline V gene encodes CDR1 MNHEY and CDR2 SVGEGT. The V end lost 10 bases, the J end lost 0 bases, and 6 bases lay between the germline ends. The CDR3 consists of 11 residues. CDR3 sequence (DNA): TGTGCCACCACAGTGAACACTGAAGCTTTCTTT. Translating it yields CATTVNTEAFF.

Ten or more counts support this clonotype. The chain has TRBV7-2 and TRBJ1-2, with TRBD1 matching 7 bases. V lost 6 bases to trimming and J lost 0 bases; unmatched junction nucleotides: 10. Germline-derived CDR1 and CDR2 are SGHTA and FQGNSA. The CDR3 consists of 16 residues. This CDR3 reads CASSVSSGQANYGYTF. The DNA of the CDR3 is TGTGCCAGCAGTGTTAGTAGCGGACAGGCTAACTATGGCTACACCTTC.

This chain uses TRBV12-3 or TRBV12-4 with TRBJ2-5; D perhaps matches TRBD1 (6 bases). The CDR3 runs 13 residues. Trimming took 8 bases from V and 5 from J, leaving 15 bases between them. CDR3 DNA: TGTGCCAGCGTAATACAGGGTGGGGAGACCCAGTACTTC. This encodes CASVIQGGETQYF.

This chain uses TRBV20-1 with TRBJ2-3; no firm D call. V lost 6 bases and J 2 bases, leaving 15 bases between the germline ends. Germline CDR1 and CDR2: DFQATT and SNEGSKA (reference sequence). This CDR3 spans 14 amino acids. The CDR3 reads CSARGSFFTDTQYF. The CDR3 DNA is TGCAGTGCCCGAGGATCTTTTTTCACAGATACGCAGTATTTT.

This chain links TRBV2 with TRBJ2-7; perhaps TRBD1 as D (6 bases). CDR1 and CDR2 (germline): SNHLY, FYNNEI. The CDR3 is made up of 16 amino acids. With 8 bases removed from V and 0 bases from J, the gap between germline ends came to 20 bases. The CDR3 coding sequence is TGTGCCAGCGCCGGGCATGGACAGTCGAGCTCCTACGAGCAGTACGTC. This translates into CASAGHGQSSSYEQYV.

The chain couples TRBV19 to TRBJ1-4; D gene ambiguous. Trimming cost V 6 bases and J 8 bases, with 22 bases left between them. Germline V CDR1 and CDR2: LNHDA, SQIVND (reference sequence). The CDR3 contains 16 residues. Here the CDR3 reads CASRMWAEVPEEKLFF. CDR3 in DNA: TGTGCCAGTAGAATGTGGGCGGAGGTTCCTGAAGAAAAACTGTTTTTT.

This clonotype was counted a few times. DNA of the CDR3: TGTGCCAGCAGCTTAAGGCGGGGGGGCCGTGATGAGCAGTTCTTC. This codes for CASSLRRGGRDEQFF. The chain uses TRBV7-9 and TRBJ2-1; 9 nucleotides agree with TRBD2. CDR1 is SEHNR, CDR2 FQNEAQ, per germline (reference sequence). This CDR3 is built from 15 residues. The V and J ends lost 2 bases and 8 bases, in that order; junction bases with no gene match: 7.

This clonotype appeared many times. V is TRBV7-2 and J is TRBJ1-3; D gene uncertain. Germline V gene sequence: CDR1 SGHTA, CDR2 FQGNSA. Trimming removed 1 base from V and 1 base from J, with 5 bases in between. The CDR3 covers 14 residues. The CDR3 bases are TGTGCCAGCAGCTTAGGATTTTCTGGAAACACCATATATTTT. As protein: CASSLGFSGNTIYF.

This clonotype was recorded a few times. The chain recombines TRBV6-5 with TRBJ2-3; D is unresolved. V lost 0 bases and J lost 5, with 12 bases in between. The CDR3 loop spans 15 amino acids. Germline-derived CDR1 and CDR2 are MNHEY and SVGAGI. CDR3 in amino acids: CASSYSLQLGDTQYF. Here the CDR3 DNA reads TGTGCCAGCAGTTACTCTTTACAGCTGGGAGATACGCAGTATTTT.

The rearrangement uses TRBV29-1 and TRBJ2-2; the D is unclear. V dropped 4 bases and J dropped 7 bases, with 4 bases sitting between them. The CDR3 has 10 amino acids. The germline CDR1 and CDR2 sequences are SQVTM and ANQGSEA. CDR3 amino acids: CSVVHGELFF. CDR3 DNA: TGCAGCGTTGTCCACGGGGAGCTGTTTTTT.

This chain links TRBV5-6 with TRBJ1-2, with D maybe TRBD1 (6 bases). This CDR3 is built from 13 residues. The germline V and J ends were trimmed by 4 bases and 7 bases, with 14 bases remaining between them. The germline gives CDR1 SGHDT, CDR2 YYEEEE. This CDR3 is CASSTQGSGGYTF. For the CDR3, the DNA is TGTGCCAGCAGCACGCAGGGGTCGGGTGGCTACACCTTC.

This clonotype appeared many times. The genes are TRBV7-2 and TRBJ1-5; 8 bases match TRBD1. Unmatched junction bases numbered 9, after V lost 6 bases and J lost 2 bases. From germline, CDR1 is SGHTA and CDR2 FQGNSA. CDR3 size: 16 residues. The CDR3, as DNA: TGTGCCAGCAGGGGTTCTGACAGGGGAGGCAATCAGCCCCAGCATTTT. Translation gives CASRGSDRGGNQPQHF.